These 12 T cell receptor beta chains were sequenced from one sample in a study of neoadjuvant anti-PD-1 for oral cavity cancer. TCRdb keeps only in-frame clones here, not all; method: immunoSEQ multiplex PCR. The sample comprises approximately 15,000 clones, around two thirds of which are singletons, and roughly 2.9% rests with the top ten. The specimen was PBMCs, collected before nivolumab (anti-PD-1) treatment. These TCRs come from a person aged 40-85 years with oral cavity squamous cell carcinoma.

This chain uses TRBV9 with TRBJ2-5; 8 bases are a match to TRBD2. The V segment lost 0 bases and the J segment 5 bases; nucleotides outside the gene matches: 0. The germline gives CDR1 SGDLS, CDR2 YYNGEE. This CDR3 comprises 13 residues. The DNA of the CDR3 is TGTGCCAGCAGCGTAGGCGGGAGGGAGACCCAGTACTTC. Amino acid sequence: CASSVGGRETQYF.

The V call is TRBV28, the J call TRBJ2-2; D is unclear. The V gene's germline CDR1 is MDHEN and CDR2 SYDVKM. This CDR3 has 14 amino acids. V lost 0 bases and J lost 2, with 4 bases in between. The CDR3 region is CASSLWGNTGELFF. The CDR3 DNA follows: TGTGCCAGCAGTTTATGGGGTAACACCGGGGAGCTGTTTTTT.

A few counts support this clone. This chain joins TRBV5-1 and TRBJ1-3; possibly TRBD1 for D (5 bases). The CDR3 covers 15 residues. V was pared by 0 bases and J by 0 bases, with 7 bases between. The germline V gene encodes CDR1 SGHRS and CDR2 YFSETQ. The CDR3 loop is CASSLGQPSGNTIYF. The CDR3 DNA reads TGCGCCAGCAGCTTGGGACAGCCCTCTGGAAACACCATATATTTT.

The V call is TRBV11-2, the J call TRBJ2-1; 9 nucleotides match TRBD2. V lost 5 bases, J lost 0 bases, and 8 bases stayed unmatched. The germline CDR1 and CDR2 sequences are SGHAT and FQNNGV. The CDR3 is made up of 17 amino acids. CDR3 DNA sequence: TGTGCCAGCAGCCCGCAGGGCGGGGGGGCCTCCTACAATGAGCAGTTCTTC. Amino acid sequence: CASSPQGGGASYNEQFF.

The chain has TRBV28 and TRBJ2-1; the match to TRBD2 covers 12 bases. The V gene's germline CDR1 is MDHEN and CDR2 SYDVKM. V was pared by 3 bases and J by 5 bases, with 2 bases of the junction left unmatched. This CDR3 region has 15 residues. The DNA of the CDR3 is TGTGCCAGCAGTTTTTGGACTAGCGGGAACAATGAGCAGTTCTTC. This translates into CASSFWTSGNNEQFF.

The chain joins TRBV27 to TRBJ2-7, with 11 bases aligning to TRBD1. Trimming removed 4 bases from V and 5 bases from J; junction bases left unmatched: 4. The CDR3 runs to 14 residues. The germline gives CDR1 MNHEY, CDR2 SMNVEV (reference sequence). CDR3 DNA: TGTGCCAGCAGTTCGGGACAGGGGGGCCACGAGCAGTACTTC. Its protein product is CASSSGQGGHEQYF.

The J gene is TRBJ2-1, the V gene TRBV6-5; D is uncertain. The CDR3 loop spans 11 amino acids. Germline CDR1 reads MNHEY; CDR2 reads SVGAGI. V gave up 2 bases and J gave up 10 bases, with 6 bases separating them. The CDR3 protein is CASSYNREQFF. As DNA, the CDR3 is TGTGCCAGCAGTTACAATAGGGAGCAGTTCTTC.

This clone has only a few counts. The chain has TRBV9 and TRBJ2-1; TRBD1 or TRBD2 may be the D gene (5 bases each). V was trimmed by 4 bases and J by 6 bases, leaving 17 bases between them. CDR1 and CDR2 from the germline V gene are SGDLS and YYNGEE. This CDR3 is built from 15 residues. CDR3 DNA sequence: TGTGCCAGCAGCCCCGCGGGTTGGGACGCCAATGAGCAGTTCTTC. As protein: CASSPAGWDANEQFF.

CDR3 region: CASSLGGDQPQHF. As DNA, the CDR3 is TGCGCCAGCAGCTTGGGGGGGGATCAGCCCCAGCATTTT. The chain is built from TRBV5-1 and TRBJ1-5; maybe TRBD1 (5 bases). The CDR3 sequence is 13 residues long. With 0 bases removed from V and 5 bases from J, the gap between germline ends came to 6 bases. The germline V gene encodes CDR1 SGHRS and CDR2 YFSETQ.

The chain employs TRBV6-5 and TRBJ1-5; D not certain. Looked up from germline, CDR1 is MNHEY and CDR2 is SVGAGI. The CDR3 sequence is 12 residues long. The V end lost 6 bases, the J end lost 3 bases, and 6 bases lay between the germline ends. The CDR3 protein is CASRSVNQPQHF. The CDR3 DNA reads TGTGCCAGCAGAAGCGTCAATCAGCCCCAGCATTTT.

V usage is TRBV11-2 and J usage is TRBJ2-5; no definite D call. The V end lost 0 bases, the J end lost 5 bases, and 10 bases lay between the germline ends. Germline-derived CDR1 and CDR2 are SGHAT and FQNNGV. The CDR3 consists of 14 residues. The DNA for the CDR3 is TGTGCCAGCAGCTTAGAGCCGGGTGGGGAGACCCAGTACTTC. It translates to CASSLEPGGETQYF.

V gene TRBV15 combines with J gene TRBJ2-3, with D possibly matching TRBD2 (5 bases). Trimming cost V 1 base and J 0 bases, with 11 bases left between them. Germline V gives CDR1 LNHNV, CDR2 YYDKDF (reference sequence). The CDR3 is made up of 16 amino acids. DNA of the CDR3: TGTGCCACCAGCAGAGGGGTGGAGCGGAGCACAGATACGCAGTATTTT. Its translation: CATSRGVERSTDTQYF.